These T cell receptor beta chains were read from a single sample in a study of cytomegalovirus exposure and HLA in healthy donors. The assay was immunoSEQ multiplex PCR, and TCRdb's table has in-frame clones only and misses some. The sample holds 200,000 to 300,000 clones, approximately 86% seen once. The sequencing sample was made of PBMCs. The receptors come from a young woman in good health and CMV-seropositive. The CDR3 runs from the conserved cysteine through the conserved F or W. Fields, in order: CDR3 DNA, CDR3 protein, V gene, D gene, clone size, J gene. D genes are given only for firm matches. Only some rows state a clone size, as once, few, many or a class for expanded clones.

cdr3_nt: TGCGCCAGCAGTGAGTCTATGATAGCTCATCGGGAGACCCAGTACTTC
cdr3_aa: CASSESMIAHRETQYF
v_call: TRBV10-2
d_call: -
clone_size: once
j_call: TRBJ2-5

cdr3_nt: TGTGCCAGCAGCGATACAGCTTCTAGCGGGAGCGAGCAGTACTTC
cdr3_aa: CASSDTASSGSEQYF
v_call: TRBV28
d_call: TRBD2
clone_size: once
j_call: TRBJ2-7

cdr3_nt: TGTGCCAGCAGTGAATCATACGGGGGAACGGCTATAGCCAAAAACATTCAGTACTTC
cdr3_aa: CASSESYGGTAIAKNIQYF
v_call: TRBV2
d_call: -
clone_size: -
j_call: TRBJ2-4

cdr3_nt: TGTGCTAGTGGTTTGGTACCACAGAAAACTAGCGGGAGGGCGGACTACAATGAGCAGTTCTTC
cdr3_aa: CASGLVPQKTSGRADYNEQFF
v_call: TRBV12-5
d_call: TRBD2
clone_size: -
j_call: TRBJ2-1

cdr3_nt: TGTGCCAGCGGGGGGAGGCGAACCCAAGAGACCCAGTACTTC
cdr3_aa: CASGGRRTQETQYF
v_call: TRBV11-3
d_call: -
clone_size: few
j_call: TRBJ2-5

cdr3_nt: TGTGCCAGCAGTTTGGGGAGTTTGCAGTATTTT
cdr3_aa: CASSLGSLQYF
v_call: TRBV27
d_call: -
clone_size: few
j_call: TRBJ2-3

cdr3_nt: TGCGCCAGCAGCCCTCGGTCCGGGACAGGGCAGCCCCAGCATTTT
cdr3_aa: CASSPRSGTGQPQHF
v_call: TRBV4-1
d_call: TRBD1
clone_size: -
j_call: TRBJ1-5

cdr3_nt: TGTGCCAGCAGTAACAGGGATTTGGGACCCCTCTATGGCTACACCTTC
cdr3_aa: CASSNRDLGPLYGYTF
v_call: TRBV27
d_call: -
clone_size: once
j_call: TRBJ1-2

cdr3_nt: TGTGCCAGCAGCTTATATACCCGACTAGCGGGAGCCTACGAGCAGTACTTC
cdr3_aa: CASSLYTRLAGAYEQYF
v_call: TRBV11-2
d_call: TRBD2
clone_size: -
j_call: TRBJ2-7

cdr3_nt: TGTGCCAGCAGCACAGGACTAGGGGGGCGGGAGCAGTACTTC
cdr3_aa: CASSTGLGGREQYF
v_call: TRBV14
d_call: -
clone_size: few
j_call: TRBJ2-7

cdr3_nt: TGCGCCAGCACCTTTTCGACAGGGGGCTACGAGCAGTACTTC
cdr3_aa: CASTFSTGGYEQYF
v_call: TRBV5-1
d_call: TRBD1
clone_size: once
j_call: TRBJ2-7

cdr3_nt: TGTGCCAGCCGCCGGGACAGGTCGAATCAGCCCCAGCATTTT
cdr3_aa: CASRRDRSNQPQHF
v_call: TRBV2
d_call: TRBD1
clone_size: -
j_call: TRBJ1-5

cdr3_nt: TGCAGCGCCTCGGACAGGGGAGGTGAAAAACTGTTTTTT
cdr3_aa: CSASDRGGEKLFF
v_call: TRBV29-1
d_call: TRBD1
clone_size: -
j_call: TRBJ1-4

cdr3_nt: TGCGCCAGCAGTGAGTCGGGCGGGAATGAGCAGTTCTTC
cdr3_aa: CASSESGGNEQFF
v_call: TRBV10-1
d_call: -
clone_size: -
j_call: TRBJ2-1

cdr3_nt: TGCGCCAGCAGCCAACAGGGTAGCATATATTTT
cdr3_aa: CASSQQGSIYF
v_call: TRBV4-1
d_call: -
clone_size: -
j_call: TRBJ1-3

cdr3_nt: TGTGCCTGGAGGAACTGGGGCGGTGAGCAGTTCTTC
cdr3_aa: CAWRNWGGEQFF
v_call: TRBV30
d_call: -
clone_size: -
j_call: TRBJ2-1

cdr3_nt: TGTGCCAGCAGTTTGAGGCCGAGCACAGATACGCAGTATTTT
cdr3_aa: CASSLRPSTDTQYF
v_call: TRBV27
d_call: -
clone_size: -
j_call: TRBJ2-3

cdr3_nt: TGTGCCAGCAGCCCGCCTAGCGGGAAAGGCTCCTACAATGAGCAGTTCTTC
cdr3_aa: CASSPPSGKGSYNEQFF
v_call: TRBV5-4
d_call: TRBD2
clone_size: -
j_call: TRBJ2-1

cdr3_nt: TGTGCCAGCAGTTCCACAGGGGGTTCTTCTGGAAACACCATATATTTT
cdr3_aa: CASSSTGGSSGNTIYF
v_call: TRBV28
d_call: TRBD1
clone_size: -
j_call: TRBJ1-3

cdr3_nt: TGCGCCAGCAGCTTGGACCGGAGGGGTAGCCCGAACACCGGGGAGCTGTTTTTT
cdr3_aa: CASSLDRRGSPNTGELFF
v_call: TRBV5-1
d_call: -
clone_size: -
j_call: TRBJ2-2

cdr3_nt: TGTGCCAGCAGCAAGGGGGGGAGCACAGATACGCAGTATTTT
cdr3_aa: CASSKGGSTDTQYF
v_call: TRBV11-2
d_call: -
clone_size: -
j_call: TRBJ2-3

cdr3_nt: TGTGCCAGCAAATATCAGCGTCCCGGTGTCGCCGAGACCCAGTACTTC
cdr3_aa: CASKYQRPGVAETQYF
v_call: TRBV5-5
d_call: -
clone_size: -
j_call: TRBJ2-5

cdr3_nt: TGCGCCAGCAGTTCGACAGGGGTCGGGGAGCTGTTTTTT
cdr3_aa: CASSSTGVGELFF
v_call: TRBV10-1
d_call: TRBD1
clone_size: few
j_call: TRBJ2-2

cdr3_nt: TGCGCCAGCAGCCTTACTGCTCAGAACACCGGGGAGCTGTTTTTT
cdr3_aa: CASSLTAQNTGELFF
v_call: TRBV4-1
d_call: -
clone_size: -
j_call: TRBJ2-2

cdr3_nt: TGTGCCATCAGTATACAGGGCCTTGGAAACACTGAAGCTTTCTTT
cdr3_aa: CAISIQGLGNTEAFF
v_call: TRBV10-3
d_call: -
clone_size: -
j_call: TRBJ1-1

cdr3_nt: TGCGCCAGCAGCCGCTCCGGGACACCCTACGAGCAGTACTTC
cdr3_aa: CASSRSGTPYEQYF
v_call: TRBV4-1
d_call: -
clone_size: -
j_call: TRBJ2-7

cdr3_nt: TGTGCCAGTAGAACTCAACAGGGATTAAGCGAAAAACTGTTTTTT
cdr3_aa: CASRTQQGLSEKLFF
v_call: TRBV19
d_call: -
clone_size: -
j_call: TRBJ1-4

cdr3_nt: TGTGCCAGCAGTTACAGCATGTGGAGCGAGCAGTACTTC
cdr3_aa: CASSYSMWSEQYF
v_call: TRBV6-6
d_call: -
clone_size: -
j_call: TRBJ2-7

cdr3_nt: TGTGCCAGCAGTTCGGGACAGGGCACCTATGGCTACACCTTC
cdr3_aa: CASSSGQGTYGYTF
v_call: TRBV27
d_call: TRBD1
clone_size: -
j_call: TRBJ1-2

cdr3_nt: TGCGCCAGCAGCCAAGTCGGGGACTTCCACGAGCAGTACTTC
cdr3_aa: CASSQVGDFHEQYF
v_call: TRBV4-1
d_call: -
clone_size: -
j_call: TRBJ2-7

cdr3_nt: TGTGCCAGCAGCCCGCCTCGAGGGTATAGCACAGATACGCAGTATTTT
cdr3_aa: CASSPPRGYSTDTQYF
v_call: TRBV9
d_call: -
clone_size: -
j_call: TRBJ2-3

cdr3_nt: TGTGCCAGCATCGGGACTAGCCTCATTGAGCAGTTCTTC
cdr3_aa: CASIGTSLIEQFF
v_call: TRBV6-1
d_call: TRBD2
clone_size: -
j_call: TRBJ2-1

cdr3_nt: TGTGCCAGCAGTTCTCCACAGGGGGACTACGAGCAGTACTTC
cdr3_aa: CASSSPQGDYEQYF
v_call: TRBV28
d_call: TRBD1
clone_size: -
j_call: TRBJ2-7

cdr3_nt: TGTGCCAGCAGGGGACAGGAGGAGACCCAGTACTTC
cdr3_aa: CASRGQEETQYF
v_call: TRBV6-6
d_call: TRBD1
clone_size: many
j_call: TRBJ2-5

cdr3_nt: TGTGCCAGCAGCTCACCCGGGGGGGGGACTGAAGCTTTCTTT
cdr3_aa: CASSSPGGGTEAFF
v_call: TRBV9
d_call: -
clone_size: once
j_call: TRBJ1-1

cdr3_nt: TGTGCCAGCAGTTTCTTTCAGATAAATCAGCCCCAGCATTTT
cdr3_aa: CASSFFQINQPQHF
v_call: TRBV28
d_call: -
clone_size: -
j_call: TRBJ1-5

cdr3_nt: TGTGCCAGCAGGGCGACAGGGTTCTATGGCTACACCTTC
cdr3_aa: CASRATGFYGYTF
v_call: TRBV2
d_call: TRBD1
clone_size: few
j_call: TRBJ1-2

cdr3_nt: TGTGCCAGTGATACGGGTACTAGCTCCTACTACAATGAGCAGTTCTTC
cdr3_aa: CASDTGTSSYYNEQFF
v_call: TRBV19
d_call: -
clone_size: -
j_call: TRBJ2-1

cdr3_nt: TGTGCCAGTAGTCCGGTAGCGGGAGGATCCAGCAATGAGCAGTTCTTC
cdr3_aa: CASSPVAGGSSNEQFF
v_call: TRBV19
d_call: TRBD2
clone_size: -
j_call: TRBJ2-1

cdr3_nt: TGTGCCAGCAGTTTAGAGGGCCCAGCGGGCTTCTACAATGAGCAGTTCTTC
cdr3_aa: CASSLEGPAGFYNEQFF
v_call: TRBV27
d_call: -
clone_size: -
j_call: TRBJ2-1

cdr3_nt: TGTGCCAGCCCGAACAGGGAGTGGAACACCATATATTTT
cdr3_aa: CASPNREWNTIYF
v_call: TRBV28
d_call: -
clone_size: -
j_call: TRBJ1-3

cdr3_nt: TGTGCCAGCAGCTTGACAGGGGCTGCTGGGGCCAACGTCCTGACTTTC
cdr3_aa: CASSLTGAAGANVLTF
v_call: TRBV7-2
d_call: TRBD1
clone_size: -
j_call: TRBJ2-6